The TCR beta chain described here comes from a study of blood T cells in healthy people across ages. Through a sample-barcoded 5' primer and a J-beta primer mix, a second PCR was run for roughly 6 to 12 cycles. Per sample, CDR3-containing paired-end reads numbered at least 2.5 million. TCRdb reprocessed the 5' RACE reads via MiXCR and lists one record per CDR3 protein. This table holds about 590,000 distinct CDR3 sequences, approximately 30% found once. Regarding this clonotype: What it binds is not known.

V lost 2 bases, J lost 4 bases, and 6 bases stayed unmatched. Germline V CDR1 and CDR2: DFQATT, SNEGSKA (reference sequence). The CDR3 is made up of 14 amino acids. The study's findings and limits: Researchers deemed the diversity estimates from one million T cells underestimates. Donor CMV infection status was unknown, possibly confounding age-related changes in expanded clonotypes.

The chain has TRBV20-1 and TRBJ1-2; 8 nucleotides agree with TRBD1. Material for sequencing was blood. This sequence was found in a woman older than 75 in good health. CDR3 nucleotide sequence: TGCAGTGCTAGACACGACAGGGGTGGCTATGGCTACACCTTC. Amino acid sequence: CSARHDRGGYGYTF.